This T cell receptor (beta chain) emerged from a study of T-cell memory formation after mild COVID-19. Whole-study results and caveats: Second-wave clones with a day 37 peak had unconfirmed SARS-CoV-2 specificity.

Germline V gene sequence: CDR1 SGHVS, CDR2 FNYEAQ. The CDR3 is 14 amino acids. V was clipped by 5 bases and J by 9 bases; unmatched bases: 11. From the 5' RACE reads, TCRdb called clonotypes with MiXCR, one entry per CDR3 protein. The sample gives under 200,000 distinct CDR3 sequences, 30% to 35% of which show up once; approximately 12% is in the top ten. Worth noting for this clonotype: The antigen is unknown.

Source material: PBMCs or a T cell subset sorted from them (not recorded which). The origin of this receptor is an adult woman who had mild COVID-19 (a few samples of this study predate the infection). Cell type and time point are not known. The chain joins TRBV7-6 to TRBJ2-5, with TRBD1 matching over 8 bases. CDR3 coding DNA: TGTGCCAGCAGCCCGTCTTCGGACAGGGTGGCCCAGTACTTC. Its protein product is CASSPSSDRVAQYF.